This T cell receptor (beta chain) was recovered during a study of T cell responses to AZD1222 COVID-19 vaccine. Libraries were prepared by immunoSEQ multiplex PCR; TCRdb keeps only in-frame clonotypes and omits some of them. The data show 90,000 to 150,000 clones, 91% seen once. The V gene lost 4 bases and the J gene lost 0 bases, with 10 bases spanning the gap. Germline CDR1 is MNHEY and CDR2 is SVGAGI. CDR3 length: 15 amino acids. Notes on the study in general: Spike-wide vaccine-associated CD4 TCRs dominated at 160-218 and 743-854.

Comment on this clone: The antigen is unknown.

Material: peripheral blood, obtained on day 0 of AZD1222 vaccination. This chain uses TRBV6-5 with TRBJ1-5, with D uncertain. The clonotype was recovered from an adult in good health. CDR3 DNA: TGTGCCAGCAGTTGGACGGTTTATAGCAATCAGCCCCAGCATTTT. As protein: CASSWTVYSNQPQHF.